The TCR beta chain described here comes from a study of T cells expressing NK-cell markers. The germline gives CDR1 SGDLS, CDR2 YYNGEE. The CDR3 contains 16 residues. TCRdb reprocessed the 5' RACE reads, keeping one entry per CDR3 protein, no DNA. Recorded for this sample: about 260,000 distinct CDR3 sequences. Sequenced material: blood T cells: a sorted CD56 or NKG2C T cell subset, CD4+ or CD8+ T cells, or bulk PBMC T cells (not recorded which). The sequence came from a man in his late teens or twenties in good health. The chain is built from TRBV9 and TRBJ2-2; absent DNA, TCRdb's TRBD1 call cannot be checked. This CDR3 reads CASGGRDRINTGELFF.